The 4 T cell receptor beta chains below were found in one sample sequenced in a study of cytomegalovirus exposure and HLA in healthy donors (dated 2017 in TCRdb). The library was generated by the immunoSEQ multiplex PCR assay. A mixture of 60 forward primers for TCR Vbeta segments and 13 reverse primers for TCR Jbeta segments was used in the multiplex PCR. This is the immuneACCESS table as TCRdb keeps it, with only in-frame sequences that have V and J called. A part of the clones is gone; compared with another copy, unresolved V genes explain less than half, and the rest is unexplained. This sample gives 100,000 or so clones in total; less than 80% of them show up just once. Of the sample, 1.3% falls within the top ten clones. Source material: PBMCs. These receptors all come from a man between 25 and 39 years old in good health and CMV-seronegative.

The chain joins TRBV7-8 to TRBJ2-7, with TRBD2 matching over 11 bases. The CDR3 contains 14 residues. The trim removed 3 bases at V and 4 bases at J, leaving 2 bases unmatched. In germline, CDR1 is SGHVS, CDR2 FQNEAQ. The CDR3 DNA is TGTGCCAGCAGCTTTAGCGGGGGGGCTTACGAGCAGTACTTC. Amino acid sequence: CASSFSGGAYEQYF.

The rearrangement links TRBV6-5 to TRBJ2-2; 7 bases are shared with TRBD2. CDR3 length: 16 amino acids. The germline V gene has CDR1 MNHEY and CDR2 SVGAGI. Trimming cost V 2 bases and J 0 bases; bases outside gene matches: 3. The CDR3 here is CASSYGDYSNTGELFF. CDR3 in DNA: TGTGCCAGCAGTTACGGGGACTATTCGAACACCGGGGAGCTGTTTTTT.

The chain employs TRBV4-1 and TRBJ2-7, with TRBD2 identical over 7 bases. Germline CDR1 is MGHRA and CDR2 is YSYEKL. J gave up 3 bases and V 8 bases, and 7 bases lay outside the gene matches. The CDR3 covers 13 residues. Here the CDR3 DNA reads TGCGCCAGCGCACAACTAGCGCACTACGAGCAGTACTTC. This sequence encodes CASAQLAHYEQYF.

This chain joins TRBV7-9 and TRBJ2-1; TRBD2 matches 7 bases. V dropped 1 base and J dropped 13; count of bases not matched to a gene: 10. The germline V gene has CDR1 SEHNR and CDR2 FQNEAQ (reference sequence). This CDR3 region has 14 residues. The CDR3 DNA follows: TGTGCCAGCAGCTTAGAATCGAGCGGGACCTCTCAGTTCTTC. Its protein product is CASSLESSGTSQFF.